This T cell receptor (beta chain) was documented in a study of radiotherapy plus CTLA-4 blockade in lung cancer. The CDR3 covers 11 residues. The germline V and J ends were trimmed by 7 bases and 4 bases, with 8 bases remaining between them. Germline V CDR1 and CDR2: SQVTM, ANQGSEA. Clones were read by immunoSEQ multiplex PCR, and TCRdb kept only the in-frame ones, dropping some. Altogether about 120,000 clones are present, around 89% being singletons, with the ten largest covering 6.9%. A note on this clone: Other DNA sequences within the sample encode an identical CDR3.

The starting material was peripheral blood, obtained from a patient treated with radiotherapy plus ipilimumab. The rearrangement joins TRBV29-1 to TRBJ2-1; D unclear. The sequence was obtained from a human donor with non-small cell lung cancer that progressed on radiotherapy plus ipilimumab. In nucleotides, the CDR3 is TGCAGCGGAAATATATACAATGAGCAGTTCTTC. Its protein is CSGNIYNEQFF.